This TCR beta chain is from a study of blood T cells in healthy people across ages. CDR3 length equals 12 residues. A second PCR, run for roughly 7 to 12 cycles, used a sample-barcoded 5' primer plus a J-beta primer mix. TCRdb re-analysed the 5' RACE reads in MiXCR, keeping a single row per CDR3 protein. This sample has more than 1.4 million distinct CDR3 sequences, with around 42% found just once. The source material was blood. The TCR comes from a woman in her late teens or twenties in good health. J is TRBJ2-7 and V is TRBV21-1; the table's D call TRBD1 went unverified against the DNA. TRBV21-1 corresponds to a pseudogene. CDR3 nucleotide sequence: TGTGCCAGCAGACCCCCGACCTACGAGCAGTACTTC. It specifies CASRPPTYEQYF.